The 20 T cell receptor beta chains presented below share a single source sample, sequenced in a study of blood T cell repertoires in COVID-19. The repertoire was sequenced with immunoSEQ multiplex PCR; TCRdb's copy has only in-frame clones and lacks some. The sample has about 68,000 clones, approximately 81% seen once. Sample: peripheral blood. These receptor sequences come from a man aged 50-59 years with active COVID-19.

This sequence joins TRBV6-5 and TRBJ2-7, with D possibly being TRBD1 (6 bases). Germline V gene sequence: CDR1 MNHEY, CDR2 SVGAGI. The CDR3 runs to 14 residues. V dropped 4 bases and J dropped 4 bases, with 14 bases sitting between them. The DNA of the CDR3 is TGTGCCAGCAGTTCAACCGGGACAAGTTACGAGCAGTACTTC. It encodes CASSSTGTSYEQYF.

This clone appeared a single time. The chain links TRBV5-1 to TRBJ2-2, with 9 nucleotides matching TRBD2. This CDR3 spans 14 amino acids. J was trimmed by 6 bases and V by 3 bases; bases with no gene match: 3. Germline CDR1 and CDR2: SGHRS and YFSETQ. The CDR3 loop reads CASSSSSGAGELFF. The CDR3 DNA is TGCGCCAGCAGCTCCTCTAGCGGGGCCGGGGAGCTGTTTTTT.

The rearrangement uses TRBV6-5 and TRBJ1-1; D unresolved. Per the germline V gene, CDR1 is MNHEY and CDR2 is SVGAGI. V lost 2 bases to trimming and J lost 0 bases, with 4 bases between them. This CDR3 is built from 13 residues. The CDR3 coding sequence is TGTGCCAGCAGTTACATCGTGAACACTGAAGCTTTCTTT. Protein: CASSYIVNTEAFF.

The J gene is TRBJ2-7, the V gene TRBV27; 9 nucleotides match TRBD1. J gave up 1 base and V 5 bases, and 6 bases lay outside the gene matches. This CDR3 region has 15 residues. Germline V gives CDR1 MNHEY, CDR2 SMNVEV (reference sequence). The CDR3 DNA reads as TGTGCCAGCAGTGACCGGGACAGGGTATCCTACGAGCAGTACTTC. The encoded protein is CASSDRDRVSYEQYF.

The chain employs TRBV13 and TRBJ2-1; D is undetermined. The germline CDR1 and CDR2 sequences are PRHDT and FYEKMQ (reference sequence). The germline V and J ends were trimmed by 9 bases and 0 bases, with 18 bases remaining between them. This CDR3 comprises 16 residues. This CDR3 is CASQSPQRSSYNEQFF. CDR3 nucleotides: TGTGCCAGTCAGAGCCCCCAGAGGAGCTCCTACAATGAGCAGTTCTTC. The full variable domain, in which reference TRBV13 and TRBJ2-1 provide the parts outside the CDR3, is AAGVIQSPRHLIKEKRETATLKCYPIPRHDTVYWYQQGPGQDPQFLISFYEKMQSDKGSIPDRFSAQQFSDYHSELNMSSLELGDSALYFCASQSPQRSSYNEQFFGPGTRLTVL.

The chain has TRBV18 and TRBJ2-4; the match to TRBD1 covers 7 bases. After removal of 1 base from V and 0 bases from J, the junction contained 3 bases not matched to a gene. CDR1 is KGHSH, CDR2 LQKENI, per germline. The CDR3 loop spans 16 amino acids. Written as DNA, the CDR3 is TGTGCCAGCTCACCACAGGGGGCTTCAGCCAAAAACATTCAGTACTTC. This gives the protein CASSPQGASAKNIQYF.

This clone was detected only a few times. This chain connects TRBV29-1 to TRBJ1-2, with TRBD1 as a possible D gene (6 bases). Germline CDR1 is SQVTM and CDR2 is ANQGSEA. CDR3 length: 11 amino acids. V shed 7 bases and J shed 9 bases, with 15 bases lying between them. The CDR3 reads CSASGTLSYTF. CDR3 coding DNA: TGCAGCGCTTCCGGGACACTGAGCTACACCTTC.

This clone was seen a few times. The V call is TRBV4-1, the J call TRBJ2-7, with a weak D call TRBD1 (5 bases). Germline lookup yields CDR1 MGHRA and CDR2 YSYEKL. V was cut by 0 bases and J by 3 bases, with 9 bases left in between. The CDR3 runs to 14 residues. The CDR3 sequence: CASSQDVTDYEQYF. The DNA of the CDR3 is TGCGCCAGCAGCCAAGATGTGACAGACTACGAGCAGTACTTC.

This chain links TRBV5-6 with TRBJ1-4; TRBD1 might be the D (5 bases). Germline V gives CDR1 SGHDT, CDR2 YYEEEE. This CDR3 contains 14 residues. The V end was cut by 4 bases, the J end by 6 bases, with 13 bases between. CDR3 sequence reads: CASSPMWGDEKLFF. For the CDR3, the DNA is TGTGCCAGCAGCCCCATGTGGGGGGATGAAAAACTGTTTTTT.

The rearrangement links TRBV27 to TRBJ2-2; 11 nucleotides line up with TRBD2. The CDR3 runs to 14 residues. V gave up 3 bases and J gave up 7 bases; unmatched junction bases: 1. Per germline, CDR1 MNHEY and CDR2 SMNVEV (reference sequence). The CDR3 loop reads CASSLGLAVGELFF. The CDR3 DNA sequence: TGTGCCAGCAGTTTGGGACTAGCGGTCGGGGAGCTGTTTTTT.

This rearrangement joins TRBV9 to TRBJ2-2; 8 nucleotides agree with TRBD2. The V gene's germline CDR1 is SGDLS and CDR2 YYNGEE. The V and J ends lost 0 bases and 7 bases, in that order; junction bases with no gene match: 5. The CDR3 is made up of 15 amino acids. The CDR3 coding sequence is TGTGCCAGCAGCGTAGCCAGCGGGAGTAACGGGGAGCTGTTTTTT. This encodes CASSVASGSNGELFF.

This clone was seen only a few times. V gene TRBV7-2 combines with J gene TRBJ2-1; 7 positions match TRBD1. Germline V gives CDR1 SGHTA, CDR2 FQGNSA. The CDR3 contains 14 residues. The J segment lost 7 bases and the V segment lost 6 bases, leaving 9 bases of the junction unmatched. The CDR3 loop reads CASSLDRVQNEQFF. For the CDR3, the DNA is TGTGCCAGCAGTCTAGACAGGGTACAGAATGAGCAGTTCTTC.

The rearrangement joins TRBV6-6 to TRBJ2-2, with 7 nucleotides matching TRBD2. This CDR3 is built from 17 residues. Trimming took 5 bases from V and 6 from J; bases not matched to a gene: 15. CDR1 MNHNY and CDR2 SVGAGI come from the germline V gene (reference sequence). The CDR3 nucleotides are TGTGCCAGCAGTCGGCCCTTGGCGGGAGAGGCCCCCGGGGAGCTGTTTTTT. Its protein is CASSRPLAGEAPGELFF.

This chain connects TRBV10-3 to TRBJ2-3, with D possibly TRBD2 on 6 matching bases. Per germline, CDR1 ENHRY and CDR2 SYGVKD. This CDR3 has 14 residues. With 0 bases removed from V and 6 bases from J, the gap between germline ends came to 10 bases. The CDR3 sequence: CAISESGGGDTQYF. Here the CDR3 DNA reads TGTGCCATCAGTGAGTCAGGAGGAGGGGATACGCAGTATTTT.

This clone was counted a single time. This rearrangement joins TRBV11-2 to TRBJ2-2; 7 nucleotides align to TRBD2. V gave up 4 bases and J gave up 7 bases; unmatched junction bases: 9. Germline CDR1 and CDR2: SGHAT and FQNNGV. The CDR3 has 15 residues. The CDR3 loop is CASSSSGGFNGELFF. The CDR3 region has the DNA TGTGCCAGCAGCTCCTCCGGGGGGTTTAACGGGGAGCTGTTTTTT.

V gene TRBV11-3 combines with J gene TRBJ2-1; D perhaps matches TRBD2 (6 bases). Germline CDR1 and CDR2: SGHNT and YENEEA. The V end was cut by 5 bases, the J end by 8 bases, with 13 bases between. The CDR3 spans 13 residues. DNA of the CDR3: TGTGCCAGCAGCGGAGGGCCTGTCGATGAGCAGTTCTTC. Its protein is CASSGGPVDEQFF.

This clone was recorded once. The chain recombines TRBV5-1 with TRBJ2-1; TRBD2 matches at 8 bases. Trimming took 4 bases from V and 4 from J; bases not matched to a gene: 7. CDR3 length equals 15 residues. Germline values: CDR1 SGHRS, CDR2 YFSETQ. The CDR3 region has the DNA TGCGCCAGCAGCACCAGCGGGGGCCTTTACAATGAGCAGTTCTTC. Translation gives CASSTSGGLYNEQFF.

The sample holds one count of this clone. The chain employs TRBV11-2 and TRBJ2-7; D ambiguous. This CDR3 has 12 residues. V lost 6 bases and J 6 bases, leaving 12 bases between the germline ends. From germline, CDR1 is SGHAT and CDR2 FQNNGV. Here the CDR3 DNA reads TGTGCCAGCAGTATGAGGTCTAGCGAGCAGTACTTC. Translated, it gives CASSMRSSEQYF.

The chain combines TRBV4-2 with TRBJ2-4; D may be TRBD2 (6 bases). V was shortened by 5 bases and J by 8 bases, with 19 bases between the two germline ends. Per germline, CDR1 LGHNA and CDR2 YNFKEQ. The CDR3 has 15 amino acids. As DNA, the CDR3 is TGTGCCAGCAGCAACCTCGGGACTCCGGGGGACATTCAGTACTTC. It yields the protein CASSNLGTPGDIQYF.

The CDR3 sequence: CSASFQGGTGELFF. CDR3 coding DNA: TGCAGTGCTAGTTTTCAGGGTGGCACCGGGGAGCTGTTTTTT. J is TRBJ2-2 and V is TRBV20-1; D might be TRBD1 (5 bases). The V gene's germline CDR1 is DFQATT and CDR2 SNEGSKA (reference sequence). The V end lost 3 bases, the J end lost 4 bases, and 12 bases lay between the germline ends. The CDR3 consists of 14 residues.